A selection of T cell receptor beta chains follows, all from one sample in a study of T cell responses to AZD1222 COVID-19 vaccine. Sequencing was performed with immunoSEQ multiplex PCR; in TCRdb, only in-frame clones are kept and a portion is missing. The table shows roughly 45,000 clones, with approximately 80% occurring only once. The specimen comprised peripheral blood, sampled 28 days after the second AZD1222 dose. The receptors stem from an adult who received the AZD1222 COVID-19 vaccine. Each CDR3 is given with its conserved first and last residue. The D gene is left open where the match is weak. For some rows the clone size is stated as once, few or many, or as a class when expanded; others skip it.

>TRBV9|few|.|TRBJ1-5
TGTGCCAGCAGCGTAGTTGACAATCAGCCCCAGCATTTT
CASSVVDNQPQHF
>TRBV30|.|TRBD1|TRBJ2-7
TGTGCCTGGAGTGTACAGGGGGCGAGCGGGGCCTCCTACGAGCAGTACTTC
CAWSVQGASGASYEQYF
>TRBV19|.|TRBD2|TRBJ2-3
TGTGCCAGTAGTTTGCTAGCGGGGGTTATTACCTCCACAGATACGCAGTATTTT
CASSLLAGVITSTDTQYF
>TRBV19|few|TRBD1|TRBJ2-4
TGTGCCAGTAGTATGCTTAACCCCGGGACAGCCCAGTACTTC
CASSMLNPGTAQYF
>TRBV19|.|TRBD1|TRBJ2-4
TGTGCCAGTAGTATTGGCCCCTCCGGGACAGCCTCGGACATTCAGTACTTC
CASSIGPSGTASDIQYF
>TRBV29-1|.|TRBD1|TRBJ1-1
TGCAGCGTTGCCAGGGGGCTTTGGGACACTGAAGCTTTCTTT
CSVARGLWDTEAFF
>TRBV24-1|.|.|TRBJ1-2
.
CATSTSVLGYTF
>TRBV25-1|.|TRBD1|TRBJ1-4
TGTGCCAGCAGTGCGGGGACAGGGGGAGAAAAACTGTTTTTT
CASSAGTGGEKLFF
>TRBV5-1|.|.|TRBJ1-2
TGCGCCAGCAGCTTGGGACCTGGGAGGGCCTATGGCTACACCTTC
CASSLGPGRAYGYTF
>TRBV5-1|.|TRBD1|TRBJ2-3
TGCGCCAGCAGCTTGGTGGCAGGGGGCGCGAGGTGGGCAGATACGCAGTATTTT
CASSLVAGGARWADTQYF
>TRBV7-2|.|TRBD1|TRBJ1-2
TGTGCCAGCAGCTTCGGAACGGACAGGGGTGGAGGCTACACCTTC
CASSFGTDRGGGYTF
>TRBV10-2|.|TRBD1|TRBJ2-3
TGCGCCAGCAGGTTAGGGGACAGGGGCACAGATACGCAGTATTTT
CASRLGDRGTDTQYF
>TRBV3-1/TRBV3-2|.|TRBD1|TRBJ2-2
TGTGCCAGCAGCCGCCGGACAGGCGTTCTCACCGGGGAGCTGTTTTTT
CASSRRTGVLTGELFF
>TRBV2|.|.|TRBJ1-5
TGTGCCAGCAGTGAAGGACAGACAAAAAATCAGCCCCAGCATTTT
CASSEGQTKNQPQHF
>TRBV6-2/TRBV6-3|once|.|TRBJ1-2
TGTGCCAGCAGTTACCCGGAATATGGCTACACCTTC
CASSYPEYGYTF
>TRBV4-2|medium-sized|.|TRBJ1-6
TGTGCCAGCAGCCAAGATCAGAATTCACCCCTCCACTTT
CASSQDQNSPLHF
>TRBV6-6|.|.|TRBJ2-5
TGTGCCAGCAGTTACGACAACGGATCCCCCGAGACCCAGTACTTC
CASSYDNGSPETQYF
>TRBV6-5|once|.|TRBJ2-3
TGTGCCAGCAGAGCGGACGGAGATACGCAGTATTTT
CASRADGDTQYF
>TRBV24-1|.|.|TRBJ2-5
TGTGCCACCAGTGCCAACGGTCCCCAAGAGACCCAGTACTTC
CATSANGPQETQYF
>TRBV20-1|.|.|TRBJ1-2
TGCAGTGCTACGGACGACTATGGCTACACCTTC
CSATDDYGYTF
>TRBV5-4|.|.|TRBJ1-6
TGTGCCAGCAGGAACACAGGGTTCACCTATAATTCACCCCTCCACTTT
CASRNTGFTYNSPLHF
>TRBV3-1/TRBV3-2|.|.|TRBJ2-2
TGTGCCAGCAGCCAAGGCCAGGGTAACACCGGGGAGCTGTTTTTT
CASSQGQGNTGELFF
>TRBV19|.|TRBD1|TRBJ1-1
TGTGCCAGTAGTTATTTACAGGGGGCCGGGACTGAAGCTTTCTTT
CASSYLQGAGTEAFF
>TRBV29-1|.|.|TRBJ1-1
TGCAGCGGTTTAAACACCGGGTATACTGAAGCTTTCTTT
CSGLNTGYTEAFF
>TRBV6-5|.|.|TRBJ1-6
TGTGCCAGCAGCTTAACAGAATATAATTCACCCCTCCACTTT
CASSLTEYNSPLHF
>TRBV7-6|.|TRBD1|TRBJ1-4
TGTGCCAGCAGCGAGGGACAGGCCCCTGGTCGAAAACTGTTTTTT
CASSEGQAPGRKLFF